These 4 T cell receptor beta chains share one sample of origin, sequenced in a study of blood T cell repertoires in COVID-19. Repertoires were generated with immunoSEQ multiplex PCR, while TCRdb's copy carries only in-frame clones and drops some. Of over 250,000 clones in the sample, approximately 86% are singletons; the top ten hold about 12%. Sequenced input: peripheral blood. The receptors come from a woman aged 70-85 years with COVID-19, enrolled during active disease.

This clone was counted only a few times. This sequence joins TRBV19 and TRBJ1-6, with 9 bases fitting TRBD1. This CDR3 is 16 amino acids long. The V gene end was trimmed by 4 bases and the J gene end by 7 bases; junction bases not matched to a gene: 8. Germline V gene data show CDR1 as LNHDA and CDR2 as SQIVND (reference sequence). CDR3 sequence: CASSSLGGQGNSPLHF. CDR3 bases: TGTGCCAGTAGTAGTCTAGGAGGACAGGGGAATTCACCCCTCCACTTT.

V and J are TRBV7-8 and TRBJ2-7; 11 positions match TRBD2. The CDR3 has 16 residues. V lost 3 bases and J lost 2; bases outside the gene matches: 6. Germline-derived CDR1 and CDR2 are SGHVS and FQNEAQ. CDR3 DNA sequence: TGTGCCAGCAGCTTTGGAGGACTAGCGGGTACCTACGAGCAGTACTTC. This gives the protein CASSFGGLAGTYEQYF.

The sample holds a few counts of this clone. V usage is TRBV5-5 and J usage is TRBJ2-3, with D perhaps matching TRBD1 (6 bases). The CDR3 covers 16 residues. The germline CDR1 and CDR2 sequences are SGHKS and YYEKEE (reference sequence). Trimming left V 0 bases short and J 9 bases short, with 20 bases between. CDR3 amino acids: CASSLEVWTAPTTQYF. In DNA, the CDR3 is TGTGCCAGCAGCTTGGAAGTATGGACAGCCCCCACGACGCAGTATTTT.

This chain joins TRBV3-1 (or the pseudogene TRBV3-2) and TRBJ1-2, with 9 bases aligning to TRBD1. The CDR3 contains 15 residues. Germline CDR1 and CDR2: LGHDT and YNNKEL (reference sequence). Trimming at V came to 4 bases and at J to 3 bases, leaving 6 bases not matched to a gene. Written as DNA, the CDR3 is TGTGCCAGCAGCCCGGACAGGGGATATGACTATGGCTACACCTTC. Amino acids: CASSPDRGYDYGYTF.